These 16 T cell receptor beta chains were sequenced from one sample in a study of T cells in Graves' hyperthyroidism and ophthalmopathy (dated by TCRdb to the late 2010s). The method was multiplex PCR. This sample was sequenced with an Illumina HiSeq 2000. Amplification of TCR beta CDR3 regions was carried out from RNA transcripts. The TCR CDR3 was subjected to a first round of RT-PCR using the HTBI primer set and the Qiagen OneStep RT-PCR kit. TCRdb reran the public reads through fastp at Q25 and MiXCR, keeping productive beta chains. Every CDR3 protein is listed once, alongside the most common genes and DNA of its rows. This sample gives hundreds of thousands of distinct CDR3 sequences in total; approximately 14% of them show up just once. The top ten clones comprise around 4.5% of the sample. Material: blood. These TCRs come from a woman aged 40 to 49 with Graves' ophthalmopathy.

This clonotype was found many times. This clone may be a read error of a much larger clone one base away. V and J are TRBV25-1 and TRBJ1-5; D not certain. This CDR3 region has 13 residues. CDR1 and CDR2 (germline): MGHDK, SYGVNS. Trimming shortened V by 4 bases and J by 5 bases, and 9 bases separated the two germline ends. CDR3 residues: CASSAAEDQPQHF. The CDR3 DNA reads as TGTGCCAGCAGTGCCGCAGAGGATCAGCCCCAGCATTTT.

This clonotype appeared many times. The gene calls are TRBV7-2 and TRBJ2-5; possible D gene TRBD2, 5 bases. V shed 5 bases and J shed 5 bases, with 12 bases lying between them. This CDR3 region has 13 residues. Per germline, CDR1 SGHTA and CDR2 FQGNSA. In nucleotides, the CDR3 is TGTGCCAGCAGCGCAGGACTGAGGGAGACCCAGTACTTC. The encoded protein is CASSAGLRETQYF.

This clonotype has a handful of counts. This chain joins TRBV30 and TRBJ2-3; 7 bases fit TRBD1. The CDR3 spans 16 residues. Germline trimming cut 2 bases from V and 4 bases from J; bases unmatched to any gene: 12. Germline values: CDR1 GTSNPN, CDR2 SVGIG (reference sequence). CDR3 amino acids: CAWSWDSRQRADTQYF. CDR3 coding DNA: TGTGCCTGGAGTTGGGACAGTCGACAAAGGGCAGATACGCAGTATTTT.

In its sample, this clonotype was seen many times. The J gene is TRBJ2-7, the V gene TRBV28; D ambiguous. The V end lost 4 bases, the J end lost 5 bases, and 15 bases lay between the germline ends. Germline-derived CDR1 and CDR2 are MDHEN and SYDVKM. The CDR3 sequence is 14 residues long. The CDR3 DNA sequence: TGTGCCAGCAGTTGGCTAGTCCTTGGGGACGAGCAGTACTTC. As protein: CASSWLVLGDEQYF.

This clonotype was observed many times. CDR3 DNA sequence: TGCAGCGTCAGGACAGGACAGTACACTGAAGCTTTCTTT. Translated, it gives CSVRTGQYTEAFF. This sequence joins TRBV29-1 and TRBJ1-1; the match to TRBD1 covers 7 bases. The CDR3 is made up of 13 amino acids. V trimming: 6 bases; J trimming: 3 bases; junction bases outside the gene matches: 7. Germline CDR1 reads SQVTM; CDR2 reads ANQGSEA.

This clonotype has at least ten counts. The genes are TRBV6-1 and TRBJ1-2, with D tentatively TRBD1 (5 bases). The CDR3 is 13 residues long. The V gene's germline CDR1 is MNHNS and CDR2 SASEGT. V was trimmed by 6 bases and J by 3 bases, leaving 11 bases between them. CDR3 DNA sequence: TGTGCCAGCAGCTTGGGACCGCACTATGGCTACACCTTC. As protein: CASSLGPHYGYTF.

At least ten counts were recorded for this clonotype. CDR3 DNA: TGCGCCAGCAGCCAAGAGGGCGGTTCCAACACCGGGGAGCTGTTTTTT. Translated: CASSQEGGSNTGELFF. The J gene is TRBJ2-2, the V gene TRBV4-3; D ambiguous. Trimming took off 0 bases at V and 2 bases at J, with 10 bases between the two ends. The CDR3 consists of 16 residues. Per the germline V gene, CDR1 is LGHNA and CDR2 is YSLEER.

This clonotype was seen many times. The V and J genes are TRBV15 and TRBJ1-2, with D possibly being TRBD1 (5 bases). The CDR3 length is 13 residues. Germline loops: CDR1 LNHNV, CDR2 YYDKDF (reference sequence). The ends were cut back, 5 bases at V and 4 bases at J, with 11 bases in the middle. This CDR3 reads CATSLRDLYGYTF. The DNA of the CDR3 is TGTGCCACCAGCCTCCGGGACCTCTATGGCTACACCTTC.

This clonotype was observed a few times. The chain carries TRBV7-2 and TRBJ2-4, with D unresolved. CDR1 SGHTA and CDR2 FQGNSA come from the germline V gene. The V end lost 0 bases, the J end lost 3 bases, and 6 bases lay between the germline ends. This CDR3 spans 14 amino acids. The CDR3 DNA is TGTGCCAGCAGCTTAGCGGTGGGCAAAAACATTCAGTACTTC. It yields the protein CASSLAVGKNIQYF.

This clonotype has at least ten counts. The chain couples TRBV20-1 to TRBJ2-7, with 14 bases matching TRBD2. In germline, CDR1 is DFQATT, CDR2 SNEGSKA (reference sequence). The V gene end was trimmed by 4 bases and the J gene end by 10 bases; junction bases not matched to a gene: 15. The CDR3 is 16 residues long. The CDR3 DNA sequence: TGCAGTGCTACCCGAACCGAACCGGGACTAGCGGGAGTCCAGTACTTC. Protein product: CSATRTEPGLAGVQYF.

This clonotype was detected many times. This chain uses TRBV13 with TRBJ1-2; 7 positions match TRBD1. After removal of 5 bases from V and 2 bases from J, the junction contained 8 bases not matched to a gene. Germline V lookup: CDR1 PRHDT, CDR2 FYEKMQ (reference sequence). This CDR3 is 15 amino acids long. The CDR3 DNA reads TGTGCCAGCAGCCCCCGACAGGGACCCAACTATGGCTACACCTTC. The encoded protein is CASSPRQGPNYGYTF. Full variable domain (missing parts from reference TRBV13 and TRBJ1-2): AAGVIQSPRHLIKEKRETATLKCYPIPRHDTVYWYQQGPGQDPQFLISFYEKMQSDKGSIPDRFSAQQFSDYHSELNMSSLELGDSALYFCASSPRQGPNYGYTFGSGTRLTVV.

This clonotype was recorded at least ten times. This chain connects TRBV11-2 to TRBJ1-2, with unresolved D. Trimming took off 2 bases at V and 4 bases at J, with 5 bases between the two ends. This CDR3 has 12 amino acids. CDR1 is SGHAT and CDR2 is FQNNGV in the germline V gene. This CDR3 is CASSLTPYGYTF. The CDR3, as DNA: TGTGCCAGCAGCTTAACCCCCTATGGCTACACCTTC.

The chain joins TRBV5-1 to TRBJ2-7; 7 bases line up with TRBD1. Trimming at V came to 4 bases and at J to 5 bases, leaving 6 bases not matched to a gene. Germline V lookup: CDR1 SGHRS, CDR2 YFSETQ. The CDR3 has 13 amino acids. The CDR3 is CASSTDRVHEQYF. CDR3 coding DNA: TGCGCCAGCAGCACTGACAGGGTCCACGAGCAGTACTTC. The variable domain in full, with the rest retrieved from reference TRBV5-1 and TRBJ2-7, is KAGVTQTPRYLIKTRGQQVTLSCSPISGHRSVSWYQQTPGQGLQFLFEYFSETQRNKGNFPGRFSGRQFSNSRSEMNVSTLELGDSALYLCASSTDRVHEQYFGPGTRLTVT.

This chain uses TRBV4-2 with TRBJ2-5, with a possible D match to TRBD2 (7 bases). V was shortened by 4 bases and J by 6 bases, with 21 bases between the two germline ends. Germline V gives CDR1 LGHNA, CDR2 YNFKEQ. The CDR3 contains 16 residues. The CDR3: CASSPLGGGQAKTQYF. The CDR3 DNA sequence: TGTGCCAGCAGCCCCTTGGGAGGGGGGCAGGCGAAGACCCAGTACTTC.

This clonotype was detected many times. The chain has TRBV6-1 and TRBJ1-1; TRBD1 might be the D (6 bases). The CDR3 is made up of 15 amino acids. Deletions cut 1 base from V and 2 bases from J, with 11 bases between. Germline CDR1 MNHNS, CDR2 SASEGT. The CDR3 DNA follows: TGTGCCAGCAGTGAAGAAGGGGGATATAACACTGAAGCTTTCTTT. Translating it yields CASSEEGGYNTEAFF.

This clonotype was recorded many times. The chain employs TRBV6-2 or TRBV6-3 and TRBJ1-5; D is undetermined. The CDR3 runs 16 residues. Trimming shortened V by 0 bases and J by 4 bases, and 13 bases separated the two germline ends. Germline CDR1 is MNHEY and CDR2 is SVGEGT. The CDR3 bases are TGTGCCAGCAGTTACTCGAGGGCCGAAAAGAATCAGCCCCAGCATTTT. This sequence encodes CASSYSRAEKNQPQHF.